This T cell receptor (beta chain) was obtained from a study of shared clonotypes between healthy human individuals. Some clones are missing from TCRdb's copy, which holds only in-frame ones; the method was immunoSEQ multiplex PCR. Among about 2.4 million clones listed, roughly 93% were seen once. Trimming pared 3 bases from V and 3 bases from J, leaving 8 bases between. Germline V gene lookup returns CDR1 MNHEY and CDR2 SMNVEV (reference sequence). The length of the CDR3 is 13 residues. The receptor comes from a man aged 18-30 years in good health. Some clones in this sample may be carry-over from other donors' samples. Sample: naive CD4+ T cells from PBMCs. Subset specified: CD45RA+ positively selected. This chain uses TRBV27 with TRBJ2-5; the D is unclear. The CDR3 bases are TGTGCCAGCAGTTTCCGGGCAGAAGAGACCCAGTACTTC. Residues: CASSFRAEETQYF.